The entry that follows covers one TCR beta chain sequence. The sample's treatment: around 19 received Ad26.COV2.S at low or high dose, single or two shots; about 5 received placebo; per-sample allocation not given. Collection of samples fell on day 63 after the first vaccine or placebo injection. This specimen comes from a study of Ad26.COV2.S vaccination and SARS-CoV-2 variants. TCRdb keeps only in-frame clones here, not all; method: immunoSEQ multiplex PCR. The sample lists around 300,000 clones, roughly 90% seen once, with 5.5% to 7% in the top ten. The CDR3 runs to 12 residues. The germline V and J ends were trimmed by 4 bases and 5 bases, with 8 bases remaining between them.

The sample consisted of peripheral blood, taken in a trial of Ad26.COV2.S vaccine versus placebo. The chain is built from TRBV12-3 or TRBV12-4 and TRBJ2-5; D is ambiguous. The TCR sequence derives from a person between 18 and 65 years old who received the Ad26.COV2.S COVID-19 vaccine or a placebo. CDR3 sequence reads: CASSSKPETQYF. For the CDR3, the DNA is TGTGCCAGCAGTTCGAAACCGGAGACCCAGTACTTC.